This is a list of T cell receptor beta chains from one sample in a study of T-cell reconstitution after alpha-beta-depleted transplantation in children. TCRdb re-called the PCR reads with MiXCR, one entry per CDR3 protein. The sample contains about 170,000 distinct CDR3 sequences, over 8.5% of which appear only once. The input for sequencing was PBMCs, taken before TCRalphabeta/CD19-depleted stem cell transplant. The origin of the receptors is a boy aged 2 to 9 with acute myeloid leukemia, due to receive a stem cell transplant. The CDR3 runs from the conserved cysteine through the conserved F or W. Fields, in order: V gene, clone size, D gene, J gene, CDR3 DNA, CDR3 protein. D genes are given only for firm matches. Some rows have no size entry. The others give once, few or many, or a class for an expanded clone.

TRBV3-1	many	-	TRBJ1-1	TGTGCCAGCAGCCAAGAGGCAGGTTTCATGAACACTGAAGCTTTCTTT	CASSQEAGFMNTEAFF
TRBV20-1	-	-	TRBJ1-5	TGCAGTGCTACAGGACGGGACACCTCATATCAGCCCCAGCATTTT	CSATGRDTSYQPQHF
TRBV15	many	-	TRBJ1-2	TGTGCCACCAGCGCGGGAAACTATGGCTACACCTTC	CATSAGNYGYTF
TRBV20-1	many	-	TRBJ2-4	TGCAGTGCTTCTGATAGCGAAAAAAACATTCAGTACTTC	CSASDSEKNIQYF
TRBV5-6	many	TRBD2	TRBJ2-2	TGTGCCAGCAGCCCGGGACTAGCGGTGTACACCGGGGAGCTGTTTTTT	CASSPGLAVYTGELFF
TRBV6-1	many	-	TRBJ1-6	TGTGCCAGCGGTGATGGGGGATGGAGTTCACCCCTCCACTTT	CASGDGGWSSPLHF
TRBV27	few	-	TRBJ2-1	TGTGCCAGCAGTTTACCCGGGGGAGGTAATGAGCATTTCTTC	CASSLPGGGNEHFF
TRBV12-3/TRBV12-4	many	TRBD2	TRBJ2-4	TGTGCCAGCAGTTTTGTGGGACAACTATGGATAGCGGGAGGAGGAGGCAAAAACATTCAGTACTTC	CASSFVGQLWIAGGGGKNIQYF
TRBV7-9	many	-	TRBJ2-1	TGTGCCAGCAGCTCCGGGACATACTCCTACAATGAGCAGTTCTTC	CASSSGTYSYNEQFF
TRBV7-9	many	TRBD1	TRBJ2-3	TGTGCCAGCAGCTTAGCCTGGGGACAGAGCACAGATACGCAGTATTTT	CASSLAWGQSTDTQYF
TRBV11-1	many	-	TRBJ2-2	TGTGCCAGCAGCCCCTGGACTGGAACCGGGGCCCGAGGAGGGGAGCTGTTTTTT	CASSPWTGTGARGGELFF
TRBV5-1	many	-	TRBJ1-1	TGCGCCAGCAGCTTGGAGGGACGGAACACTGAAGCTTTCTTT	CASSLEGRNTEAFF
TRBV30	-	-	TRBJ2-3	TGTGCCTGGAGTGTTTCCGCTTTAGCGTTTACGCAGTATTTT	CAWSVSALAFTQYF
TRBV13	many	-	TRBJ1-2	TGTGCCAGCAGCTTAAGTGGGGGCAGGGGTGCTCCTGGCTACACCTTC	CASSLSGGRGAPGYTF
TRBV30	many	TRBD2	TRBJ2-7	TGTGCCTGGGGTCCAGCGGGAGTCGAGCAGTACTTC	CAWGPAGVEQYF
TRBV5-1	many	-	TRBJ1-1	TGCGCCAGCAGCTTACAGTACCCCGGGACTGAAGCTTTCTTT	CASSLQYPGTEAFF
TRBV10-3	many	-	TRBJ2-1	TGTGCCATCAGTGACTTGGGGCTGTTCTCCTACAATGAGCAGTTCTTC	CAISDLGLFSYNEQFF
TRBV25-1	many	-	TRBJ1-4	TGTGCCAGCAGTGAGGCAGGGTCGGGCGAAAAACTGTTTTTT	CASSEAGSGEKLFF
TRBV3-1	many	-	TRBJ1-5	TGTGCCAGCAGCCCGGCCAAACGTACGGGGGTCCCTCAGCCCCAGCATTTT	CASSPAKRTGVPQPQHF
TRBV12-3/TRBV12-4	many	-	TRBJ2-1	TGTGCCAGCAGTTGGCGCTCCCATCCCAATGAGCAGTTCTTC	CASSWRSHPNEQFF
TRBV5-1	many	-	TRBJ1-1	TGCGCCAGCAGCTTGACAGGGTCAGAGAACACTGAAGCTTTCTTT	CASSLTGSENTEAFF
TRBV13	many	-	TRBJ1-1	TGTGCCAGCAGCTTAGTTTCTGGGAGCACTGAAGCTTTCTTT	CASSLVSGSTEAFF
TRBV5-6	many	TRBD1	TRBJ2-5	TGTGCCAGCAGCTTGCCCCTCGGGACAGGGAATCAAGAGACCCAGTACTTC	CASSLPLGTGNQETQYF
TRBV5-1	many	TRBD2	TRBJ2-1	TGCGCCAGCAGCTTGGCTAGCGGAAAGTGGACCGATGAGCAGTTCTTC	CASSLASGKWTDEQFF
TRBV12-3/TRBV12-4	many	-	TRBJ2-5	TGTGCCAGCAGTAGACTCGCCCAAGAGACCCAGTACTTC	CASSRLAQETQYF
TRBV11-2	many	TRBD1	TRBJ1-6	TGTGCCAGCAGACAAATAGGGGGCCTGACCTATAATTCACCCCTCCACTTT	CASRQIGGLTYNSPLHF
TRBV5-6	many	-	TRBJ1-2	TGTGCCAGCAGCTTGGTACGGGTCGACTTGGAGATGGCAGGCTACACCTTC	CASSLVRVDLEMAGYTF
TRBV12-3/TRBV12-4	many	TRBD1	TRBJ1-6	TGTGCCAGCAGTTTCGGTACCGACAGGGCAAATTCACCCCTCCACTTT	CASSFGTDRANSPLHF
TRBV5-1	-	-	TRBJ1-1	TGCGCCAGCAGCCCCGGGACCCACAACACTGAAGCTTTCTTT	CASSPGTHNTEAFF
TRBV6-5	many	TRBD1	TRBJ2-6	TGTGCCAGCAGTTCGACAGGGGGCAAGGGGGCCAACGTCCTGACTTTC	CASSSTGGKGANVLTF
TRBV20-1	many	-	TRBJ2-7	TGCAGTGCTAGCAGGCAGGTTCCCCTCTCCTACGAGCAGTACTTC	CSASRQVPLSYEQYF
TRBV28	many	-	TRBJ1-2	TGTGCCAGCAGTTTCGGTCAAGTCTATGGCTACACCTTC	CASSFGQVYGYTF
TRBV9	-	-	TRBJ1-2	TGTGTCAGCGGCGTAGCCGGTGGGTCTACGGATGGCTACACCTTC	CVSGVAGGSTDGYTF